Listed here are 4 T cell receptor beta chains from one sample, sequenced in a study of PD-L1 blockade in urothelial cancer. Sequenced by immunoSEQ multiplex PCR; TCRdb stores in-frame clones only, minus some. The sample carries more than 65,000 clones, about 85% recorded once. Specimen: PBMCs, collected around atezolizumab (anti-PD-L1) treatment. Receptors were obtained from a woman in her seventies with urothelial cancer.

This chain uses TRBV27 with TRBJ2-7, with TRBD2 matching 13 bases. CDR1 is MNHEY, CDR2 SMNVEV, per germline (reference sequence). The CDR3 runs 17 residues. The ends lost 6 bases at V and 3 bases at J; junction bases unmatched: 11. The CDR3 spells CASRRTPGTSGNYEQYF. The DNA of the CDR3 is TGTGCCAGCAGACGAACCCCCGGGACTAGCGGGAACTACGAGCAGTACTTC.

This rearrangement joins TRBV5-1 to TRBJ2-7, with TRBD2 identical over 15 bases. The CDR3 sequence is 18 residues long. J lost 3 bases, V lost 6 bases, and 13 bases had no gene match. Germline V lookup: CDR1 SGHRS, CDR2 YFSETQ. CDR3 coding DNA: TGCGCCAGCAACAAGTCCGGGACTAGCGGGGGGAATCGCTACGAGCAGTACTTC. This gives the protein CASNKSGTSGGNRYEQYF.

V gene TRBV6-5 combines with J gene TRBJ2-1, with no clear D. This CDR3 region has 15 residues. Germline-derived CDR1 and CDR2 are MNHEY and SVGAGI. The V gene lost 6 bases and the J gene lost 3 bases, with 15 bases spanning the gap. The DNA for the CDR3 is TGTGCCAGCAGCCACTCCGAAGTTGGCTACAATGAGCAGTTCTTC. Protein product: CASSHSEVGYNEQFF.

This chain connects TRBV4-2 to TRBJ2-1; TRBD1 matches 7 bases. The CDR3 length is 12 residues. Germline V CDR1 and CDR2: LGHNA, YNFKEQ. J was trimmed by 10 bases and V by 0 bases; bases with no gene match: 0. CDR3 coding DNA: TGTGCCAGCAGCCAAGAAGGGGGCGAGCAGTTCTTC. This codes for CASSQEGGEQFF.